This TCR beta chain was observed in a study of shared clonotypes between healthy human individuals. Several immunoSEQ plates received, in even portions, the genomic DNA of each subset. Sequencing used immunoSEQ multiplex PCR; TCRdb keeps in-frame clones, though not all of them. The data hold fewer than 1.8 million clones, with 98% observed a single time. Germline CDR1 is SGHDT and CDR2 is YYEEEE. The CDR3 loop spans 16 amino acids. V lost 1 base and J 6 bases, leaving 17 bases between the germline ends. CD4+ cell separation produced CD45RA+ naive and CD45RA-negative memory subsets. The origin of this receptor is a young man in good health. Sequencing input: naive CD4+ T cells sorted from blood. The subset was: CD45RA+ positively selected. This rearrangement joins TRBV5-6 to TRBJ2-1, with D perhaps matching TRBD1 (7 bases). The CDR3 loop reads CASSLPGDRESNEQFF. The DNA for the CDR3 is TGTGCCAGCAGCTTGCCGGGAGACAGGGAGAGCAATGAGCAGTTCTTC.